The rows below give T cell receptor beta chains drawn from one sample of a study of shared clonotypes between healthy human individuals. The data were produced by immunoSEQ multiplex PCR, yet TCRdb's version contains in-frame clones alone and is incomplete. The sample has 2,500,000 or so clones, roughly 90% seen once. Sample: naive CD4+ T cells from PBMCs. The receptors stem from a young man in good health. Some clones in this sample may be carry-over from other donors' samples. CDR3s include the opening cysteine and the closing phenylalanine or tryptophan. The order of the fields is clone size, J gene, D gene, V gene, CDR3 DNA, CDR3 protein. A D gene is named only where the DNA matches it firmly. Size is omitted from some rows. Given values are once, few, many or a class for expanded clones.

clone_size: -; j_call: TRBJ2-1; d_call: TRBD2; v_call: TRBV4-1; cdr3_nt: TGCGCCAGCAGCCAAGGGATGGCTAGCGGGAACAGGAATGAGCAGTTCTTC; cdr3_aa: CASSQGMASGNRNEQFF
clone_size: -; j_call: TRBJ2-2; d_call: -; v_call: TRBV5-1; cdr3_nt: TGCGCCAGCAGCTATACGGGGAACACCGGGGAGCTGTTTTTT; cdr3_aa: CASSYTGNTGELFF
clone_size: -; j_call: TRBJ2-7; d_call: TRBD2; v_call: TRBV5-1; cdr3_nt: TGCGCCAGCAGCCTACAGACTAGCCCTGGCCCCTACGAGCAGTACTTC; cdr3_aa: CASSLQTSPGPYEQYF
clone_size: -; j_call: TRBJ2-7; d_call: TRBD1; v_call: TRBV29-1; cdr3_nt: TGCAGCGTTGGGAGAACGGACAGGGGCTGGTACGAGCAGTACTTC; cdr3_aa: CSVGRTDRGWYEQYF
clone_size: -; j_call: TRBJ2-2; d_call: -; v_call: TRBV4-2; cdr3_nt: TGTGCCAGCAGCCAAGGCGTTGCTGCGAACACCGGGGAGCTGTTTTTT; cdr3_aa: CASSQGVAANTGELFF
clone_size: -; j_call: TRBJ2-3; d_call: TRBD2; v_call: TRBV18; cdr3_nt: TGTGCCAGCTCACCCGCAAGAAGCGGGACCTACACAGATACGCAGTATTTT; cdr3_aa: CASSPARSGTYTDTQYF
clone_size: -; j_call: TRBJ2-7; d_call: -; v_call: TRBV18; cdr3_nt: TGTGCCAGCTCACCAATGCTAGCGTCGGAGCAGTACTTC; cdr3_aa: CASSPMLASEQYF
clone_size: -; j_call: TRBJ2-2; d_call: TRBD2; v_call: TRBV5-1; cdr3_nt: TGCGCCAGCAGCTTGTGGCTAGCGGGAACCGGGGAGCTGTTTTTT; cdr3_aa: CASSLWLAGTGELFF
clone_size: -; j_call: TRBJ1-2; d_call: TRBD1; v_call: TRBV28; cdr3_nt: TGTGCCAGCAGATCTTCCGGGACAGGGGGCTATGGCTACACCTTC; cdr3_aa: CASRSSGTGGYGYTF
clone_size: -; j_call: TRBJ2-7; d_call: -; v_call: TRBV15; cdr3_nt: TGTGCCACCAGCAGAGGACAAAGCTGCGAGCAGTACTTC; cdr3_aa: CATSRGQSCEQYF
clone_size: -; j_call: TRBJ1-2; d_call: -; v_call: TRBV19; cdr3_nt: TGTGCCAGTAGTATTTACAGCTATGGCTACACCTTC; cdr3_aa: CASSIYSYGYTF
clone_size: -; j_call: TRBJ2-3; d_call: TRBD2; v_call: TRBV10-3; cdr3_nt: TGTGCCATCAGTTCCTTTAGCGGGGGGCGAGATACGCAGTATTTT; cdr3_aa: CAISSFSGGRDTQYF
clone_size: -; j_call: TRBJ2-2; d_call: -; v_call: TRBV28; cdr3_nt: TGTGCCAGCAGTTTATTCTTTGGGCAGATGGCCGGGGAGCTGTTTTTT; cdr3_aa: CASSLFFGQMAGELFF
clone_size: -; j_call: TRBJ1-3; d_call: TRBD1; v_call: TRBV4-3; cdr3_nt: TGCGCCAGCAGCCTGACAGGGGAGGGTGGAAACACCATATATTTT; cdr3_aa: CASSLTGEGGNTIYF
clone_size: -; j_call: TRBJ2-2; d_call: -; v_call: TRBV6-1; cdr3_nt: TGTGCCAGCAGTGAACGGGCGCTGAACACCGGGGAGCTGTTTTTT; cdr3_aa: CASSERALNTGELFF
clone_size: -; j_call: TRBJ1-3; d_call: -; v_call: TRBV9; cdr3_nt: TGTGCCAGCAGCTTTGCGGGGGACTCTGGAAACACCATATATTTT; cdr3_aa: CASSFAGDSGNTIYF
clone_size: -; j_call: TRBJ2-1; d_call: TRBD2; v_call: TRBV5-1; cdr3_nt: TGCGCCAGCAGGCGGGCTAGCGGGAGCTCCTACAATGAGCAGTTCTTC; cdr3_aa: CASRRASGSSYNEQFF
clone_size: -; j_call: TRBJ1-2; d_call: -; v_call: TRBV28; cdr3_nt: TGTGCCAGCAGTTTCTTCCTGGGCCCTGGCTACACCTTC; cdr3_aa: CASSFFLGPGYTF
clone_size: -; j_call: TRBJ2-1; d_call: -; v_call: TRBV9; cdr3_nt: TGTGCCAGCAGCGTAGCCTCGGGAGTAAATGATGAGCAGTTCTTC; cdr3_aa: CASSVASGVNDEQFF
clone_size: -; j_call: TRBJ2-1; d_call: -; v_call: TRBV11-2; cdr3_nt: TGTGCCAGCAGCGTAGCCGGCAATGAGCAGTTCTTC; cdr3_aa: CASSVAGNEQFF
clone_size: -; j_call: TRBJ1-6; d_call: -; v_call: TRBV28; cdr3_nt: TGTGCCAGCAGGCCGGACAGAGGGAATTCACCCCTCCACTTT; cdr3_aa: CASRPDRGNSPLHF
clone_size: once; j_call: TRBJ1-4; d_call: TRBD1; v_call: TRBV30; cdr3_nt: TGTGCCTGGCAGAGACAGGGAATAAATGAAAAACTGTTTTTT; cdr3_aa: CAWQRQGINEKLFF
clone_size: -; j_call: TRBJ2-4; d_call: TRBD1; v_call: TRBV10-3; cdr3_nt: TGTGCCATCAGGGACGGACAGGGGGGATCGTCAAGGGCGGGTGTTATAGCCAAAAACATTCAGTACTTC; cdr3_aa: CAIRDGQGGSSRAGVIAKNIQYF
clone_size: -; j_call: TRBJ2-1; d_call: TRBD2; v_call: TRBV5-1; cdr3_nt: TGCGCCAGCAGCGTGGGACTAGTTTCTGACGATGAGCAGTTCTTC; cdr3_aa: CASSVGLVSDDEQFF
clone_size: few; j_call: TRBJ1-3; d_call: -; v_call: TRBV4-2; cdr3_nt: TGTGCCAGCAGCCAACTTACAGCGATCTCTGGAAACACCATATATTTT; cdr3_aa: CASSQLTAISGNTIYF
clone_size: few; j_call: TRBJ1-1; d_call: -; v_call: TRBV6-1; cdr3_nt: TGTGCCAGCAGTCCTCAACAGGGGAACACTGAAGCTTTCTTT; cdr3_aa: CASSPQQGNTEAFF
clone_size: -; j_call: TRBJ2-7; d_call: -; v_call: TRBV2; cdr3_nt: TGTGCCAGCAGTCTCCGGTGGTACGAGCAGTACTTC; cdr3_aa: CASSLRWYEQYF
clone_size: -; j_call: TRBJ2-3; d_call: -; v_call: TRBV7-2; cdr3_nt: TGTGCCAGCAGCCCAGAAGGGGGTACGCAGTATTTT; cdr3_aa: CASSPEGGTQYF
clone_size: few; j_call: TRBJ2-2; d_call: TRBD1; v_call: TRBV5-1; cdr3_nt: TGCGCCAGCAGCTCAGGACAGGGGAACACCGGGGAGCTGTTTTTT; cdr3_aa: CASSSGQGNTGELFF
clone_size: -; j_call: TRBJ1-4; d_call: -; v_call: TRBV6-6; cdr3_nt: TGTGCCGCAGGGGCAACTAATGAAAAACTGTTTTTT; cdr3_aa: CAAGATNEKLFF
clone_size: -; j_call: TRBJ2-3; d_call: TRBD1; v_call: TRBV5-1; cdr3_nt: TGCGCCAGCTGGTGGGGGGACAGGGACTCAGATACGCAGTATTTT; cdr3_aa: CASWWGDRDSDTQYF
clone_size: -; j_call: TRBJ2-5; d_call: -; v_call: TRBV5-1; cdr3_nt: TGCGCCAGCAGCTTGGCCCGGGGGAGGGAGACCCAGTACTTC; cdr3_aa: CASSLARGRETQYF
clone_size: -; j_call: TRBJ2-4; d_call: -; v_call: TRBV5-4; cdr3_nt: TGTGCCAGCAGCTTGCGGTCGGGATCCAAAAACATTCAGTACTTC; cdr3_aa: CASSLRSGSKNIQYF
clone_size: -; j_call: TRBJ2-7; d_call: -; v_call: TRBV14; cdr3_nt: TGTGCCAGCAGCCCCGCCCGAGCGGGTCCGGGGTACGAGCAGTACTTC; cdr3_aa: CASSPARAGPGYEQYF
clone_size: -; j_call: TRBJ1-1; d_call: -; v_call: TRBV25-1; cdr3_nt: TGTGCCAGCAGTGACAGGGCCGGATCTGAAGCTTTCTTT; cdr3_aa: CASSDRAGSEAFF
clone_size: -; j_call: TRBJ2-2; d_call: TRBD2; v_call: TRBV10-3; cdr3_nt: TGTGCCATCAGTGAGCAAGCGGGAACGAACACCGGGGAGCTGTTTTTT; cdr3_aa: CAISEQAGTNTGELFF
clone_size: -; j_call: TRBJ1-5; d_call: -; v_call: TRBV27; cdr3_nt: TGTGCCAGCAGTCCGCAGGGGCAGGGCAATCAGCCCCAGCATTTT; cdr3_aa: CASSPQGQGNQPQHF
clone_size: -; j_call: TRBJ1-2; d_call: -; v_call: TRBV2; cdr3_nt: TGTGCCAGCAGCCCTGACACTGTAGGGGGCTACACCTTC; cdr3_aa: CASSPDTVGGYTF
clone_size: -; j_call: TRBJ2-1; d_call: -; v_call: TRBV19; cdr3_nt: TGTGCCAGTAGTATAGTCGGAGGGCCGAGTAATGAGCAGTTCTTC; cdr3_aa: CASSIVGGPSNEQFF
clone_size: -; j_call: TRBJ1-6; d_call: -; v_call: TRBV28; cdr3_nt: TGTGCCAGCAGTGGGGGAGGGGCAGTGAGGGCCCTCCACTTT; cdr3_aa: CASSGGGAVRALHF
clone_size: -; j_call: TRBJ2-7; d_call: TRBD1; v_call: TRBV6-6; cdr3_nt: TGTGCCAGCAGTTACGGACAAACAGGGGGCGAGCAGTACTTC; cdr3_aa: CASSYGQTGGEQYF
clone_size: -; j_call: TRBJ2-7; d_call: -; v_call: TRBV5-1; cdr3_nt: TGCGCCAGCAGCTTGGGGCCGACTCCAGGGGAGCAGTACTTC; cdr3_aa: CASSLGPTPGEQYF
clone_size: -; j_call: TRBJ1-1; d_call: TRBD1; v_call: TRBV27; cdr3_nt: TGTGCCAGCAGTTGGGGACAGGTGAGCACTGAAGCTTTCTTT; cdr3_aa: CASSWGQVSTEAFF
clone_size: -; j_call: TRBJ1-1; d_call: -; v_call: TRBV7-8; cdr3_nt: TGTGCCAGCAGCTTAGCGCGTTTACCAGGGCGTGAAGCTTTCTTT; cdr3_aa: CASSLARLPGREAFF
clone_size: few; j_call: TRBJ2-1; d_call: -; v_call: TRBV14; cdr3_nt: TGTGCCAGCAGCCAAGTTGCGGGCAGGGGCAATGAGCAGTTCTTC; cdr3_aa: CASSQVAGRGNEQFF
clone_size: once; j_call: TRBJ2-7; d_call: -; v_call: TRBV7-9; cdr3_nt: TGTGCCAGCAGCTTATGGTCTGGGCGCGTCCCCACCTTCGAGCAGTACTTC; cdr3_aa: CASSLWSGRVPTFEQYF
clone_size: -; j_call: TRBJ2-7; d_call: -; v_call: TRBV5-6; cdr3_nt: TGTGCCAGCAGCCTTTACAGGGCCGGGGAGCAGTACTTC; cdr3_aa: CASSLYRAGEQYF
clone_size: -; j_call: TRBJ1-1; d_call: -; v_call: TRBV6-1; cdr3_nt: TGTGCCAGCAGGCTACAGCAGAACACTGAAGCTTTCTTT; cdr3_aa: CASRLQQNTEAFF
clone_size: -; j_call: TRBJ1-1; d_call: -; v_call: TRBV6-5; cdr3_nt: TGTGCCAGCAGTTACGACACGGGAAGAACTGAAGCTTTCTTT; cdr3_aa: CASSYDTGRTEAFF
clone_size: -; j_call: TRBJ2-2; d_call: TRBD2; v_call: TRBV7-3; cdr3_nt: TGTGCCAGCAGCGCCTTCGGGGGGATGGACACCGGGGAGCTGTTTTTT; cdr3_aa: CASSAFGGMDTGELFF